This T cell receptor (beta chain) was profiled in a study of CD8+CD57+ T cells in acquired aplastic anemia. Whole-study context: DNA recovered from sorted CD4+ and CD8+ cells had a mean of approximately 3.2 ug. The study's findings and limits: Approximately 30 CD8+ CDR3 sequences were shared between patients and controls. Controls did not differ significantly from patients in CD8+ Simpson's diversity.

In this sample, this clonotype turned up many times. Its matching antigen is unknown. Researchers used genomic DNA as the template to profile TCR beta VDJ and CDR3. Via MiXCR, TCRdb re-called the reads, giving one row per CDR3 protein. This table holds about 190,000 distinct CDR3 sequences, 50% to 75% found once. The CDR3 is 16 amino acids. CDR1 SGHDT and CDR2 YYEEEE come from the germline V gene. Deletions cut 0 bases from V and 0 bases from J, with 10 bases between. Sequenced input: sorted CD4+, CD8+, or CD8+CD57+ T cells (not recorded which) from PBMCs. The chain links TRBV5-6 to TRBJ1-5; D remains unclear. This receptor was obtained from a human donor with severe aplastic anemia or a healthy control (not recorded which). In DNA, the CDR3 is TGTGCCAGCAGCTTGGGGGGTTTCTTTAGCAATCAGCCCCAGCATTTT. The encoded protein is CASSLGGFFSNQPQHF.